This entry lists 27 T cell receptor beta chains sequenced from one sample in a study of vaccination effects on CD4 cells after COVID-19. Sequencing was preceded by expansion of antigen-specific CD4+ T cells with viral peptide pools in the ViraFEST assay. It was after around eleven days of culture that CD4+ T cells were isolated. Two-dose vaccination with either BNT162b2 or mRNA-1273 was given to the participants. Some clones are missing from TCRdb's copy, which holds only in-frame ones; the method was immunoSEQ multiplex PCR. The data contain 30,000 to 40,000 clones, approximately 82% of them singletons. These receptors have no known antigen. Sequencing used CD4+ T cells from PBMCs cultured with HCoV-NL63 spike peptides, obtained after COVID-19 vaccination. Source of these receptors: a human donor who received a COVID-19 vaccine. Some clones in this sample may be carry-over from other donors' samples.

This rearrangement joins TRBV6-6 to TRBJ1-3, with 7 bases aligning to TRBD1. Per the germline V gene, CDR1 is MNHNY and CDR2 is SVGAGI (reference sequence). V lost 0 bases to trimming and J lost 4 bases; unmatched junction nucleotides: 0. The CDR3 is made up of 14 amino acids. This CDR3 reads CASSYSDRGNTIYF. DNA for the CDR3: TGTGCCAGCAGTTACTCGGACAGGGGAAACACCATATATTTT.

The chain carries TRBV5-6 and TRBJ2-6, with D possibly matching TRBD2 (6 bases). The germline V and J ends were trimmed by 2 bases and 0 bases, with 15 bases remaining between them. The CDR3 is made up of 18 amino acids. The V gene's germline CDR1 is SGHDT and CDR2 YYEEEE. CDR3 nucleotides: TGTGCCAGCAGCTTTAGGCGGAGGGAGTTCTCTGGGGCCAACGTCCTGACTTTC. This sequence encodes CASSFRRREFSGANVLTF.

The V gene is TRBV7-2, the J gene TRBJ1-3; perhaps TRBD1 as D (5 bases). CDR3 length: 15 residues. Trimming took off 5 bases at V and 4 bases at J, with 15 bases between the two ends. Looked up from germline, CDR1 is SGHTA and CDR2 is FQGNSA. This CDR3 is CASSQRWGSGNTIYF. The DNA for the CDR3 is TGTGCCAGCAGCCAGAGGTGGGGCTCCGGAAACACCATATATTTT.

The chain couples TRBV3-1 (or the pseudogene TRBV3-2) to TRBJ1-2; TRBD1 agrees at 7 bases. V was clipped by 2 bases and J by 2 bases; unmatched bases: 8. Per germline, CDR1 LGHDT and CDR2 YNNKEL (reference sequence). The CDR3 has 16 amino acids. In DNA, the CDR3 is TGTGCCAGCAGCCAATTTTCGGCCAGGGGGAACTATGGCTACACCTTC. Protein sequence: CASSQFSARGNYGYTF.

V gene TRBV5-1 combines with J gene TRBJ1-6, with TRBD1 identical over 7 bases. The trim removed 1 base at V and 9 bases at J, leaving 19 bases unmatched. Germline V gene data show CDR1 as SGHRS and CDR2 as YFSETQ. This CDR3 comprises 19 residues. CDR3 DNA sequence: TGCGCCAGCAGCTTGTCAGCAATCGGAGGGGGCGGTTTGGGTTCACCCCTCCACTTT. It codes for CASSLSAIGGGGLGSPLHF.

CDR3 nucleotide sequence: TGCGCCAGCAGCCAAGTCTGGGGTGCTCCAGGGGTTAGCAATCAGCCCCAGCATTTT. Encoded protein: CASSQVWGAPGVSNQPQHF. The chain employs TRBV4-1 and TRBJ1-5; D might be TRBD1 (6 bases). CDR1 MGHRA and CDR2 YSYEKL come from the germline V gene. The CDR3 spans 19 residues. V shed 1 base and J shed 0 bases, with 19 bases lying between them.

The rearrangement links TRBV24-1 to TRBJ2-6, with 7 bases aligning to TRBD2. CDR1 KGHDR and CDR2 SFDVKD come from the germline V gene. Trimming took 3 bases from V and 2 from J; bases not matched to a gene: 3. This CDR3 has 16 residues. CDR3 in amino acids: CATSDGGVTGANVLTF. CDR3 coding DNA: TGTGCCACCAGTGATGGGGGGGTAACTGGGGCCAACGTCCTGACTTTC.

A few counts support this clone. The chain joins TRBV6-6 to TRBJ1-5; the match to TRBD1 covers 8 bases. The V and J ends lost 8 bases and 2 bases, in that order; junction bases with no gene match: 11. The germline V gene encodes CDR1 MNHNY and CDR2 SVGAGI (reference sequence). The CDR3 consists of 16 residues. The CDR3 here is CASVGQAKGGNQPQHF. Written as DNA, the CDR3 is TGTGCCAGCGTGGGACAGGCCAAGGGAGGCAATCAGCCCCAGCATTTT.

The rearrangement uses TRBV24-1 and TRBJ2-3; possible D gene TRBD1, 5 bases. Per germline, CDR1 KGHDR and CDR2 SFDVKD. V was shortened by 4 bases and J by 0 bases, with 7 bases between the two germline ends. The CDR3 loop spans 14 amino acids. The CDR3 DNA is TGTGCCACCAGTGAGTCAGGGAGCACAGATACGCAGTATTTT. It translates to CATSESGSTDTQYF.

The CDR3 protein is CASSQYIGSGGRGKKDTQYF. The CDR3 region has the DNA TGTGCCAGCAGCCAATATATTGGTAGCGGGGGCCGGGGAAAGAAAGATACGCAGTATTTT. The V call is TRBV3-1 (or the pseudogene TRBV3-2), the J call TRBJ2-3, with 9 bases matching TRBD2. In germline, CDR1 is LGHDT, CDR2 YNNKEL (reference sequence). With V trimmed by 2 bases and J by 5 bases, 20 bases remained unmatched. The CDR3 length is 20 residues.

The genes are TRBV7-8 and TRBJ2-1; D ambiguous. Trimming took 2 bases from V and 7 from J, leaving 15 bases between them. The germline gives CDR1 SGHVS, CDR2 FQNEAQ. This CDR3 has 15 residues. CDR3 coding DNA: TGTGCCAGCAGCTTACATGAGTTCGAAGGGAATGAGCAGTTCTTC. Its protein is CASSLHEFEGNEQFF.

This clone occurred a few times. V is TRBV5-1 and J is TRBJ2-2, with TRBD1 identical over 9 bases. Germline trimming cut 1 base from V and 3 bases from J; bases unmatched to any gene: 1. The CDR3 length is 15 residues. Germline lookup yields CDR1 SGHRS and CDR2 YFSETQ. The CDR3 spells CASSLRQGDTGELFF. The CDR3 DNA follows: TGCGCCAGCAGCTTGCGACAGGGGGACACCGGGGAGCTGTTTTTT.

The chain is built from TRBV5-1 and TRBJ1-1; D unresolved. CDR1 SGHRS and CDR2 YFSETQ come from the germline V gene. This CDR3 has 14 amino acids. V lost 0 bases, J lost 6 bases, and 12 bases lay in between. The CDR3 reads CASSLANGRAEAFF. The CDR3 bases are TGCGCCAGCAGCTTGGCCAATGGGAGAGCTGAAGCTTTCTTT.

The chain is built from TRBV10-3 and TRBJ2-3; TRBD2 matches 8 bases. Per germline, CDR1 ENHRY and CDR2 SYGVKD. The CDR3 spans 17 residues. Trimming cost V 3 bases and J 2 bases; bases outside gene matches: 10. CDR3 residues: CAISDPGGRGPTDTQYF. CDR3 DNA sequence: TGTGCCATCAGTGACCCGGGGGGGCGGGGGCCCACAGATACGCAGTATTTT.

This clone was found once. The rearrangement links TRBV6-5 to TRBJ2-1; 12 bases agree with TRBD2. From germline, CDR1 is MNHEY and CDR2 SVGAGI. The CDR3 sequence is 15 residues long. V trimming: 6 bases; J trimming: 6 bases; junction bases outside the gene matches: 6. Here the CDR3 DNA reads TGTGCCAGCAGGCTAACTAGCGGGGGGTTCAATGAGCAGTTCTTC. This sequence encodes CASRLTSGGFNEQFF.

V is TRBV6-6 and J is TRBJ1-4, with D perhaps matching TRBD1 (6 bases). The CDR3 is made up of 15 amino acids. V lost 4 bases, J lost 5 bases, and 14 bases lay in between. Looked up from germline, CDR1 is MNHNY and CDR2 is SVGAGI (reference sequence). Here the CDR3 reads CASSFNRGANEKLFF. The CDR3 DNA sequence: TGTGCCAGCAGTTTTAACCGGGGGGCAAATGAAAAACTGTTTTTT.

The chain joins TRBV5-4 to TRBJ1-1; weak D call: TRBD1 (5 bases). The CDR3 runs 16 residues. V lost 4 bases and J 1 base, leaving 17 bases between the germline ends. CDR1 is SGHNT and CDR2 is YYREEE in the germline V gene (reference sequence). CDR3 residues: CASSVRAGGPNTEAFF. The CDR3 DNA reads as TGTGCCAGCAGCGTCAGGGCCGGGGGACCGAACACTGAAGCTTTCTTT.

The V and J genes are TRBV4-3 and TRBJ1-2; D remains unclear. Looked up from germline, CDR1 is LGHNA and CDR2 is YSLEER. The V end was cut by 3 bases, the J end by 4 bases, with 15 bases between. The CDR3 has 15 residues. CDR3 DNA sequence: TGCGCCAGCAGCCAGGAACGCGGAAGAGGCTATGGCTACACCTTC. As protein: CASSQERGRGYGYTF.

The chain has TRBV19 and TRBJ2-5; D remains ambiguous. This CDR3 comprises 11 residues. CDR1 and CDR2 (germline): LNHDA, SQIVND (reference sequence). V lost 6 bases and J lost 5, with 7 bases in between. CDR3 in amino acids: CASRVGETQYF. The CDR3 DNA follows: TGTGCCAGTAGGGTGGGGGAGACCCAGTACTTC.

The rearrangement links TRBV28 to TRBJ2-7; D unresolved. Germline V gene data show CDR1 as MDHEN and CDR2 as SYDVKM. Between the trimmed V and J ends, which lost 3 bases and 2 bases, there was a span of 5 bases. The CDR3 loop spans 12 amino acids. The CDR3 DNA reads TGTGCCAGCAGTTTGGGGACCTACGAGCAGTACGTC. Amino acid sequence: CASSLGTYEQYV.

This chain connects TRBV5-1 to TRBJ1-3, with 7 bases aligning to TRBD1. The germline V gene encodes CDR1 SGHRS and CDR2 YFSETQ. Losses at the gene ends were 4 bases for V and 0 bases for J; bases not matched to a gene: 7. This CDR3 is 16 amino acids long. The CDR3, as DNA: TGCGCCAGCAGCAGTGGACAGGTTAGCTCTGGAAACACCATATATTTT. As protein: CASSSGQVSSGNTIYF.

The chain combines TRBV6-6 with TRBJ1-3; D is possibly TRBD1 (6 bases). V was trimmed by 7 bases and J by 2 bases, leaving 9 bases between them. The CDR3 extends over 13 amino acids. CDR1 is MNHNY, CDR2 SVGAGI, per germline (reference sequence). Here the CDR3 DNA reads TGTGCCAGCACCAACAGGGCTGGAAACACCATATATTTT. It encodes CASTNRAGNTIYF.

The V call is TRBV27, the J call TRBJ2-1, with a possible D match to TRBD1 (5 bases). CDR3 size: 14 residues. V was shortened by 5 bases and J by 3 bases, with 11 bases between the two germline ends. Per the germline V gene, CDR1 is MNHEY and CDR2 is SMNVEV (reference sequence). The CDR3 spells CASSRQPFYNEQFF. The CDR3 DNA is TGTGCCAGCAGTCGACAGCCATTCTACAATGAGCAGTTCTTC.

The chain is built from TRBV6-5 and TRBJ1-1; D unresolved. Germline CDR1 is MNHEY and CDR2 is SVGAGI. This CDR3 is 15 amino acids long. V was pared by 5 bases and J by 3 bases, with 16 bases between. CDR3 in DNA: TGTGCCAGCAGTCCCTTTAGAGGGATCGACACTGAAGCTTTCTTT. Amino acids: CASSPFRGIDTEAFF.

The chain employs TRBV5-1 and TRBJ1-4, with 10 bases lining up with TRBD1. The V gene's germline CDR1 is SGHRS and CDR2 YFSETQ. The CDR3 consists of 15 residues. Trimming cost V 4 bases and J 8 bases; bases outside gene matches: 8. The CDR3 sequence: CASSLRGQGLEKLFF. CDR3 DNA sequence: TGCGCCAGCAGCCTCCGGGGACAGGGGCTAGAAAAACTGTTTTTT.

The chain carries TRBV5-1 and TRBJ1-1; 9 bases line up with TRBD1. The germline gives CDR1 SGHRS, CDR2 YFSETQ. The ends lost 3 bases at V and 5 bases at J; junction bases unmatched: 11. The length of the CDR3 is 16 residues. CDR3 region: CASSYSRDRGGTEAFF. The DNA for the CDR3 is TGCGCCAGCAGCTATTCCCGAGACAGGGGGGGTACTGAAGCTTTCTTT.

This clone was seen once. The V call is TRBV5-1, the J call TRBJ2-1, with D unresolved. V was trimmed by 0 bases and J by 3 bases, leaving 7 bases between them. From germline, CDR1 is SGHRS and CDR2 YFSETQ. CDR3 length equals 14 residues. CDR3 DNA: TGCGCCAGCAGCTTGGCGACATACTACAATGAGCAGTTCTTC. It encodes CASSLATYYNEQFF.